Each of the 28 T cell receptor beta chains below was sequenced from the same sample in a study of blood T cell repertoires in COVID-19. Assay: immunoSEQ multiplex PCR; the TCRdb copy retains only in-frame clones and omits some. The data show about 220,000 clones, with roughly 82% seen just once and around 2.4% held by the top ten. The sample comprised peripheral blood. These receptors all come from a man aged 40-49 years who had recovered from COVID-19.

This CDR3 reads CASSWDRFGNTEAFF. The CDR3 DNA reads as TGTGCCAGCAGTTGGGACAGGTTTGGGAACACTGAAGCTTTCTTT. The V and J genes are TRBV6-5 and TRBJ1-1, with 8 bases fitting TRBD1. The V and J ends lost 4 bases and 1 base, in that order; junction bases with no gene match: 5. CDR1 is MNHEY and CDR2 is SVGAGI in the germline V gene. This CDR3 comprises 15 residues.

CDR3 sequence reads: CASSFTANTGELFF. CDR3 DNA sequence: TGTGCCAGCAGCTTCACAGCGAACACCGGGGAGCTGTTTTTT. The chain employs TRBV25-1 and TRBJ2-2; D unresolved. Trimming removed 6 bases at V and 0 bases at J, with 8 bases between. Germline values: CDR1 MGHDK, CDR2 SYGVNS. This CDR3 comprises 14 residues.

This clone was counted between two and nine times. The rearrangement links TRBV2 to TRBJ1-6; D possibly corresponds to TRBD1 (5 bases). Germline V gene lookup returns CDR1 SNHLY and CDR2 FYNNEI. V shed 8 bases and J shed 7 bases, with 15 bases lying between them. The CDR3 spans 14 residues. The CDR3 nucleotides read TGTGCCAGCCAAATGGAGTCAGGGAATTCACCCCTCCACTTT. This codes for CASQMESGNSPLHF.

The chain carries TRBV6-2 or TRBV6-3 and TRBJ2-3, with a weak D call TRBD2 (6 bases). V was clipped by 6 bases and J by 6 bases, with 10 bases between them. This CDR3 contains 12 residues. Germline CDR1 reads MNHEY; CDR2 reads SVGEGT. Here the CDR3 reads CASSLTSDTQYF. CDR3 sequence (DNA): TGTGCCAGCAGCTTGACTAGTGATACGCAGTATTTT.

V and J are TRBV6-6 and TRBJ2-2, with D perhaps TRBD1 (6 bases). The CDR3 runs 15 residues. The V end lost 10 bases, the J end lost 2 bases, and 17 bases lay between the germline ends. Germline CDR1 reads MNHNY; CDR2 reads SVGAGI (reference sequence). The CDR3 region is CATPKIQGNTGELFF. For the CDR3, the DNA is TGTGCCACCCCAAAAATACAGGGTAACACCGGGGAGCTGTTTTTT.

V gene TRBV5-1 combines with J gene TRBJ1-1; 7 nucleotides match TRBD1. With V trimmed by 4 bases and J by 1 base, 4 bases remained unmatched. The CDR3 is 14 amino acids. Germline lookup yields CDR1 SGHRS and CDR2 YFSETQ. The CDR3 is CASSHQGENTEAFF. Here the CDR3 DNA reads TGCGCCAGCAGCCACCAGGGGGAGAACACTGAAGCTTTCTTT.

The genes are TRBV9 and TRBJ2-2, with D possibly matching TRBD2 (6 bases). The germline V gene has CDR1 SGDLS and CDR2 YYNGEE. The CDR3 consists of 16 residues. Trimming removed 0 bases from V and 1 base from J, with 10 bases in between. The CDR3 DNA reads TGTGCCAGCAGCGTAGCACTCGGGGGGAACACCGGGGAGCTGTTTTTT. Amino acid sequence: CASSVALGGNTGELFF.

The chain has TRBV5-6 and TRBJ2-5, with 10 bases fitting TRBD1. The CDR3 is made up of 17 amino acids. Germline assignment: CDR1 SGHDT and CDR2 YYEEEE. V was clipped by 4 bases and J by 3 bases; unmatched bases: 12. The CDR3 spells CASSPPVGTGDEETQYF. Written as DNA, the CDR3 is TGTGCCAGCAGCCCACCGGTCGGGACAGGGGATGAAGAGACCCAGTACTTC.

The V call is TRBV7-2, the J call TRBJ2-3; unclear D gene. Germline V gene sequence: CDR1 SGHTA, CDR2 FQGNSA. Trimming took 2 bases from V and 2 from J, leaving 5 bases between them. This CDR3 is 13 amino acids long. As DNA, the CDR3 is TGTGCCAGCAGCTTATTAGACACAGATACGCAGTATTTT. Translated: CASSLLDTDTQYF.

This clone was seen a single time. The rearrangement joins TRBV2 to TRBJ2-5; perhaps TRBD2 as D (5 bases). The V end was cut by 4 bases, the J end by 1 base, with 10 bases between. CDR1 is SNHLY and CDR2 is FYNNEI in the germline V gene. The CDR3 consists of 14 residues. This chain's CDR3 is CASSGDYPQETQYF. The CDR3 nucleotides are TGTGCCAGCAGTGGAGACTACCCCCAAGAGACCCAGTACTTC.

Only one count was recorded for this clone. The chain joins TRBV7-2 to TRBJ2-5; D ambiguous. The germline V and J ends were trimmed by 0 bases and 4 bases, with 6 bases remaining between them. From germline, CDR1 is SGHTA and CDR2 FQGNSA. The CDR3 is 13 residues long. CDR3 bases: TGTGCCAGCAGCTTAGCGATGGCAGAGACCCAGTACTTC. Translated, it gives CASSLAMAETQYF. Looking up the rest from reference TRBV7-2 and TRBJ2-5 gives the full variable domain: GAGVSQSPSNKVTEKGKDVELRCDPISGHTALYWYRQSLGQGLEFLIYFQGNSAPDKSGLPSDRFSAERTGGSVSTLTIQRTQQEDSAVYLCASSLAMAETQYFGPGTRLLVL.

DNA of the CDR3: TGTGCCAGCAGCACTGGGGGCAGCCACTACGAGCAGTACTTC. Protein sequence: CASSTGGSHYEQYF. The chain has TRBV7-2 and TRBJ2-7; maybe TRBD1 (6 bases). Germline CDR1 is SGHTA and CDR2 is FQGNSA. The CDR3 is 14 residues long. V lost 5 bases to trimming and J lost 3 bases, with 14 bases between them.

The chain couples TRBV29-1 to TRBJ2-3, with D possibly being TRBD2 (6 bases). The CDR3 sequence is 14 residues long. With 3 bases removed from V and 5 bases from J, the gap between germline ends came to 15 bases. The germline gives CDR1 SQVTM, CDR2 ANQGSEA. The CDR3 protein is CSVDRGEAVDTQYF. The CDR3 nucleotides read TGCAGCGTTGACCGAGGGGAGGCGGTAGATACGCAGTATTTT.

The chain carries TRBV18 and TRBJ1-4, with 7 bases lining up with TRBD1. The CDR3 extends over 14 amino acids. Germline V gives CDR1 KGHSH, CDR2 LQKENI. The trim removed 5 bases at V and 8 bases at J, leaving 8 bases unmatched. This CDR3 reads CASSSRGVDEKLFF. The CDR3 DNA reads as TGTGCCAGCTCATCCAGGGGGGTAGACGAAAAACTGTTTTTT.

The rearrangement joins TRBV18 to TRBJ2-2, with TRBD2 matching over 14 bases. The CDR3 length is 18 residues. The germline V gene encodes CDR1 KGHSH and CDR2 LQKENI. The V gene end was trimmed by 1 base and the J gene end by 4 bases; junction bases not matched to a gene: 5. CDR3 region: CASSPRGLAGVGTGELFF. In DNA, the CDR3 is TGTGCCAGCTCACCACGGGGACTAGCGGGAGTAGGCACCGGGGAGCTGTTTTTT.

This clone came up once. DNA for the CDR3: TGTGCCAGTAGTATCGAACTCCTCGATGAGCAGTTCTTC. It encodes CASSIELLDEQFF. This rearrangement joins TRBV19 to TRBJ2-1, with no clear D. Between the trimmed V and J ends, which lost 3 bases and 8 bases, there was a span of 11 bases. This CDR3 region has 13 residues. From germline, CDR1 is LNHDA and CDR2 SQIVND (reference sequence).

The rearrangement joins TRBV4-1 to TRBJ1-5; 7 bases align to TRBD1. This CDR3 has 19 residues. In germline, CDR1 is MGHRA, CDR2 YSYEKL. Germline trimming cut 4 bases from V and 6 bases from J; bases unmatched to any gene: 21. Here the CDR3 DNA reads TGCGCCAGCAGCCTTGATTACAGGGGAGGAGATATAGAGGGTCAGCCCCAGCATTTT. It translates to CASSLDYRGGDIEGQPQHF.

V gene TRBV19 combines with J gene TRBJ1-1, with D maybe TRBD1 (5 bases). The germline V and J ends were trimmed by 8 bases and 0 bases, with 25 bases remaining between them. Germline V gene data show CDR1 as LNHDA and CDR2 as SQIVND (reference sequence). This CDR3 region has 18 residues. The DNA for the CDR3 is TGTGCCAGTTCCGGGCCCCGATTTAGGACACTTGTGAACACTGAAGCTTTCTTT. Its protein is CASSGPRFRTLVNTEAFF.

This CDR3 is CASSLNLPYTNSNQPQHF. The CDR3 nucleotides are TGTGCCAGCAGTTTAAATTTGCCATACACCAATAGCAATCAGCCCCAGCATTTT. The chain couples TRBV27 to TRBJ1-5; D is unclear. The CDR3 totals 18 residues. Germline V gene lookup returns CDR1 MNHEY and CDR2 SMNVEV (reference sequence). V was shortened by 2 bases and J by 0 bases, with 17 bases between the two germline ends.

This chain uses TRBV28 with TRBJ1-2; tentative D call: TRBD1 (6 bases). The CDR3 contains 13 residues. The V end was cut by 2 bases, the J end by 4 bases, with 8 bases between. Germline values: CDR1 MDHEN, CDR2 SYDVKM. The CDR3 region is CASSLQGFYGYTF. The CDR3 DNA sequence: TGTGCCAGCAGTTTACAGGGGTTCTATGGCTACACCTTC.

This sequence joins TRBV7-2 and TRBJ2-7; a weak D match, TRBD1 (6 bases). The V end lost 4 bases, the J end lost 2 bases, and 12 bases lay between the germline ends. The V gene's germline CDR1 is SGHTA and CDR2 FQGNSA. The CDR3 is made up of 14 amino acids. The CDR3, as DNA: TGTGCCAGCAGCTGGCCGGGACACGCCTACGAGCAGTACTTC. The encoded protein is CASSWPGHAYEQYF.

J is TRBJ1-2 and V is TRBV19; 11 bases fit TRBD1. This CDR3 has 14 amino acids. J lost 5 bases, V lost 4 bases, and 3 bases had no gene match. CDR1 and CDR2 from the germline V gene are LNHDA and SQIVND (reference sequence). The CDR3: CASSTGTGGYGYTF. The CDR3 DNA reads TGTGCCAGTAGTACCGGGACAGGGGGGTATGGCTACACCTTC.

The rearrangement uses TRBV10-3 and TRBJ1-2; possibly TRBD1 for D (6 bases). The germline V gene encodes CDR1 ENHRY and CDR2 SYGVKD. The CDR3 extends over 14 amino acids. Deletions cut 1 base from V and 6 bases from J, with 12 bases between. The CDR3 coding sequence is TGTGCCATCAGTGAGTTTCAGGGGCAGAATGGCTACACCTTC. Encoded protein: CAISEFQGQNGYTF.

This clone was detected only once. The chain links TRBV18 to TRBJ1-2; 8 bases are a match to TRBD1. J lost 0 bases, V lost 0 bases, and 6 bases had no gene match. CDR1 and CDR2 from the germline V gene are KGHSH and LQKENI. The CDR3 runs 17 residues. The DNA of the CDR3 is TGTGCCAGCTCACCACCGAAAGGACAGGGAGCTAACTATGGCTACACCTTC. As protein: CASSPPKGQGANYGYTF.

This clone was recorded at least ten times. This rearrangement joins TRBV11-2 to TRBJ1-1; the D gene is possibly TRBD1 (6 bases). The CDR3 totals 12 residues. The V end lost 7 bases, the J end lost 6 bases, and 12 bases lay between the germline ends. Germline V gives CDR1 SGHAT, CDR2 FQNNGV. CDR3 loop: CASKGRGPEAFF. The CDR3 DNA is TGTGCCAGCAAGGGCAGGGGCCCTGAAGCTTTCTTT.

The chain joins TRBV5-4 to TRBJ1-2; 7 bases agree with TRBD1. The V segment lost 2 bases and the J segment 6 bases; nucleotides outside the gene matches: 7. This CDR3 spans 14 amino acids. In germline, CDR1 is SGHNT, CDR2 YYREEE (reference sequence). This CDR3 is CASSFSLTGNGYTF. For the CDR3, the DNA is TGTGCCAGCAGCTTTTCATTGACAGGGAATGGCTACACCTTC.

Here the CDR3 reads CASSLGLVETQYF. CDR3 DNA: TGTGCCAGCAGCTTAGGGCTAGTAGAGACCCAGTACTTC. The gene calls are TRBV11-2 and TRBJ2-5, with D hard to call. CDR1 is SGHAT, CDR2 FQNNGV, per germline. Trimming cost V 1 base and J 4 bases, with 7 bases left between them. The CDR3 has 13 amino acids.

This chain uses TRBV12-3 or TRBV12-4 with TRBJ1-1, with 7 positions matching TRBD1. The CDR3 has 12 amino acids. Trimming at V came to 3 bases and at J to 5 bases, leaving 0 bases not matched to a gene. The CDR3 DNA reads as TGTGCCAGCAGTTTGACAGGGACTGAAGCTTTCTTT. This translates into CASSLTGTEAFF.